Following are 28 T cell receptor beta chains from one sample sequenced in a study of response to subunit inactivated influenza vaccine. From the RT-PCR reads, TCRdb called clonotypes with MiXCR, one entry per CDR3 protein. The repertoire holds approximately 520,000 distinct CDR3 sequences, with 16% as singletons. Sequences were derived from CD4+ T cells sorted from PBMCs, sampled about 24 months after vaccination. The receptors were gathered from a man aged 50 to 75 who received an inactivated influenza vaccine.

Here the CDR3 reads CASNSGQSPGEKLFF. DNA for the CDR3: TGTGCCAGCAACTCGGGACAATCCCCGGGAGAAAAACTGTTTTTT. The chain links TRBV9 to TRBJ1-4; a possible D gene is TRBD1 (6 bases). This CDR3 spans 15 amino acids. V was clipped by 6 bases and J by 8 bases, with 20 bases between them. Germline assignment: CDR1 SGDLS and CDR2 YYNGEE.

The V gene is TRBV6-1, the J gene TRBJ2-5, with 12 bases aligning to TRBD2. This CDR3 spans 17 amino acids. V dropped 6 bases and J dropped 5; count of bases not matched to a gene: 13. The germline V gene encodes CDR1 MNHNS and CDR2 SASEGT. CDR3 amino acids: CASSQTSGGPQVETQYF. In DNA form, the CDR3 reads TGTGCCAGCAGCCAGACTAGCGGGGGACCCCAAGTGGAGACCCAGTACTTC.

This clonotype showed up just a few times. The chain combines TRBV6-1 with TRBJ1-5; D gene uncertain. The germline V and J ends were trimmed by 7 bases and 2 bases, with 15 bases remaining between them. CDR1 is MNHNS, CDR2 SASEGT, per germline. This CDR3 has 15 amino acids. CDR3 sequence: CASNPRTSGNQPQHF. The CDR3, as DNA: TGTGCCAGCAACCCCCGGACGAGCGGCAATCAGCCCCAGCATTTT.

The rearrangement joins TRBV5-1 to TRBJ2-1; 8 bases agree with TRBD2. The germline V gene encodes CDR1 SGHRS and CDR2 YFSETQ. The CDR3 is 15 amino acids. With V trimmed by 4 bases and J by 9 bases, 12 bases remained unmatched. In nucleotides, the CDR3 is TGCGCCAGCAGCCTATCTACTGCCGGGGGGGCTGAGCAGTTCTTC. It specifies CASSLSTAGGAEQFF.

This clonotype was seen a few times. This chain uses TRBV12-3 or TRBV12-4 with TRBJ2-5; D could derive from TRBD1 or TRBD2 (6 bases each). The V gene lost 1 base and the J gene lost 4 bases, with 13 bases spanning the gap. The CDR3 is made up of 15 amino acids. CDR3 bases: TGTGCCAGCAGTTTAGGGTCGGGGGCCGGAGAGACCCAGTACTTC. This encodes CASSLGSGAGETQYF.

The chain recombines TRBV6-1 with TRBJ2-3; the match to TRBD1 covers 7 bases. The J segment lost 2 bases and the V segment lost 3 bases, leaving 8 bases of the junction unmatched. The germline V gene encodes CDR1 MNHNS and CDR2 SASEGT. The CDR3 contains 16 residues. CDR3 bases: TGTGCCAGCAGTGACCCGGGACAGCAATTCACAGATACGCAGTATTTT. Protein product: CASSDPGQQFTDTQYF.

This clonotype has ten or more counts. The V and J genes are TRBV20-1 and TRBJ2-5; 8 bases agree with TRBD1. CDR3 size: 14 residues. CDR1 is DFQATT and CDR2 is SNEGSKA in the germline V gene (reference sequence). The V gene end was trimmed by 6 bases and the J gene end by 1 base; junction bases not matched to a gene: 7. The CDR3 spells CSARKTGVQETQYF. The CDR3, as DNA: TGCAGTGCCCGGAAGACAGGGGTCCAAGAGACCCAGTACTTC.

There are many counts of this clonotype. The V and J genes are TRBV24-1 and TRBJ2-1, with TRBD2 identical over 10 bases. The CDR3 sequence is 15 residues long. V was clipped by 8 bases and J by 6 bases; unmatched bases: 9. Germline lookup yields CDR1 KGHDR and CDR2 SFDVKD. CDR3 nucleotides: TGTGCCACCACCCCGGGAAGCGGGGGGGCCAATGAGCAGTTCTTC. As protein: CATTPGSGGANEQFF.

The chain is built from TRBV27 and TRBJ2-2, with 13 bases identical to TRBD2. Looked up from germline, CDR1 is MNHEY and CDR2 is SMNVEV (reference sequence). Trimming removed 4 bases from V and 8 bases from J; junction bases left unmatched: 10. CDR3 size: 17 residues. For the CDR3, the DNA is TGTGCCAGCAGTTCATCCTGGACTAGCGGGAGTAGGGGGGAGCTGTTTTTT. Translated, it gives CASSSSWTSGSRGELFF.

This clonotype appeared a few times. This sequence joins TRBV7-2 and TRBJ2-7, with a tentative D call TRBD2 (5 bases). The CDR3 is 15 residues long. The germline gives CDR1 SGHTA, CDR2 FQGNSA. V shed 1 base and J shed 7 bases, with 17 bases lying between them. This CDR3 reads CASSLEGLAPREQYF. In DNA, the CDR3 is TGTGCCAGCAGCTTAGAAGGACTCGCACCCAGGGAGCAGTACTTC.

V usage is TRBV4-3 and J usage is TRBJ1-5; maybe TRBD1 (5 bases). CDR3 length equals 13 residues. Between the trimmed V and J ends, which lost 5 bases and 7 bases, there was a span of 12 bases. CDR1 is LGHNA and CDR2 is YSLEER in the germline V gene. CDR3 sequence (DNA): TGCGCCAGCAGCGTCTACCGGGGCCAGCCCCAGCATTTT. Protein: CASSVYRGQPQHF.

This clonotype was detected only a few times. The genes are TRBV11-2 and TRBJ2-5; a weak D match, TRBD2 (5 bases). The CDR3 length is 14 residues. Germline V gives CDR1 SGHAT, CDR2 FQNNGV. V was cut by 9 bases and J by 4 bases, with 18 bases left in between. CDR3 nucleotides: TGTGCCAGTGGCCCGGGATTTGGGCCAGAGACCCAGTACTTC. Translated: CASGPGFGPETQYF.

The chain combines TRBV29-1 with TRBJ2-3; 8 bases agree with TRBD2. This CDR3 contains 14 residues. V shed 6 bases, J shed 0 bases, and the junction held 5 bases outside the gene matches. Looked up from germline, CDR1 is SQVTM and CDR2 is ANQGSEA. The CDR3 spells CSVVSGASTDTQYF. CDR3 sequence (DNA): TGCAGCGTAGTTAGCGGGGCCAGCACAGATACGCAGTATTTT.

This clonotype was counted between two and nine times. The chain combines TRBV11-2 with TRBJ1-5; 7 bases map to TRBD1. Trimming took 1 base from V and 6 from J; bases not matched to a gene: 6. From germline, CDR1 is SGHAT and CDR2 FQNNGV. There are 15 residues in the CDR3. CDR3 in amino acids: CASSLGRGPGQPQHF. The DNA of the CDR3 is TGTGCCAGCAGCTTAGGTAGGGGGCCGGGTCAGCCCCAGCATTTT.

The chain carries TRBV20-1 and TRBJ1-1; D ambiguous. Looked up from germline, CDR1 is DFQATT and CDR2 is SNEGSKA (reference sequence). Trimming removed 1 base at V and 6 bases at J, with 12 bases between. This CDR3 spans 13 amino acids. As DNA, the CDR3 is TGCAGTGCTAGAGGAGGGTCCCTATCTGAAGCTTTCTTT. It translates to CSARGGSLSEAFF.

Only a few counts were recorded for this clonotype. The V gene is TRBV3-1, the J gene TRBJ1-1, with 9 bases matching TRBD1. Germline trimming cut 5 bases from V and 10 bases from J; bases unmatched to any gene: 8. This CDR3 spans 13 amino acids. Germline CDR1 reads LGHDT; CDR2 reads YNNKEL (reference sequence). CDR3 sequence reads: CASSLTGGIRAFF. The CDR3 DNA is TGTGCCAGCAGCTTGACAGGGGGAATCCGAGCTTTCTTT. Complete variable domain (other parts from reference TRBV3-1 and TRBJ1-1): DTAVSQTPKYLVTQMGNDKSIKCEQNLGHDTMYWYKQDSKKFLKIMFSYNNKELIINETVPNRFSPKSPDKAHLNLHINSLELGDSAVYFCASSLTGGIRAFFGQGTRLTVV.

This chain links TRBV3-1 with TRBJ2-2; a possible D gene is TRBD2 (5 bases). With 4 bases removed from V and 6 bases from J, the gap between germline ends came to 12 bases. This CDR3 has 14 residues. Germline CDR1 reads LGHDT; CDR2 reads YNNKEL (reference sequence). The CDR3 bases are TGTGCCAGCAGCCCCCCGACGAGGGCCGGGGAGCTGTTTTTT. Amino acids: CASSPPTRAGELFF.

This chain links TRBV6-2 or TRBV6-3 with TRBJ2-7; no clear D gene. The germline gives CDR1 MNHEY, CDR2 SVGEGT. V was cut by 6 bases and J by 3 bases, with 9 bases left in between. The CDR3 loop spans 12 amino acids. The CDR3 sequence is CASRGRFYEQYF. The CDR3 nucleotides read TGTGCCAGCAGGGGCAGATTCTACGAGCAGTACTTC.

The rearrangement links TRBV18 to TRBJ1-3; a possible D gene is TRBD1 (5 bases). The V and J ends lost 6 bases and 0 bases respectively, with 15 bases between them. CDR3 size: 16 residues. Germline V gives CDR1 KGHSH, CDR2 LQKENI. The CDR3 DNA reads TGTGCCAGCTCGTACGACAGACCACTCTCTGGAAACACCATATATTTT. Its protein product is CASSYDRPLSGNTIYF.

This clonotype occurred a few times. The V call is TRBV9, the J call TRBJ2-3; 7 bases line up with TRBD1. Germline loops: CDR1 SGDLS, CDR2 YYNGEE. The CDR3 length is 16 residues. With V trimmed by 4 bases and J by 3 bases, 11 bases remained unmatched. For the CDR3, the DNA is TGTGCCAGCAGCATTCCAAGGACAGGCTCGACAGATACGCAGTATTTT. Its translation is CASSIPRTGSTDTQYF. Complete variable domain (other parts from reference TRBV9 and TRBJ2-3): DSGVTQTPKHLITATGQRVTLRCSPRSGDLSVYWYQQSLDQGLQFLIQYYNGEERAKGNILERFSAQQFPDLHSELNLSSLELGDSALYFCASSIPRTGSTDTQYFGPGTRLTVL.

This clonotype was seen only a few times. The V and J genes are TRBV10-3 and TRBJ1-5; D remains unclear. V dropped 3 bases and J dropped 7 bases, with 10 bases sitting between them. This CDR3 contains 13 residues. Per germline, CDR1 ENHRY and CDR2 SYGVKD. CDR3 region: CAISDRSAQPQHF. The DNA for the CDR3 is TGTGCCATCAGTGATCGGTCGGCCCAGCCCCAGCATTTT.

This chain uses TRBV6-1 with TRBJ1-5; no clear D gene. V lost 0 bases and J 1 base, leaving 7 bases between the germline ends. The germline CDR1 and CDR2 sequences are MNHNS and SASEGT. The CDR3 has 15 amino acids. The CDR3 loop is CASSEAFWSNQPQHF. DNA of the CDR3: TGTGCCAGCAGTGAAGCATTCTGGAGCAATCAGCCCCAGCATTTT.

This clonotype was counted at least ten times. As DNA, the CDR3 is TGTGCCAGCAGCGTAGGTCCTAGCGGGTCGAGCAATGAGCAGTTCTTC. It specifies CASSVGPSGSSNEQFF. J is TRBJ2-1 and V is TRBV9; 8 nucleotides line up with TRBD2. The CDR3 has 16 amino acids. J gave up 6 bases and V 0 bases, and 8 bases lay outside the gene matches. Looked up from germline, CDR1 is SGDLS and CDR2 is YYNGEE.

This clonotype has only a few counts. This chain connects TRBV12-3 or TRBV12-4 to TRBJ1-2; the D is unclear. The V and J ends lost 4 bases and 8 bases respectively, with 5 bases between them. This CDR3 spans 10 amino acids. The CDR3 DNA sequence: TGTGCCAGCAGTTCTAAAGGCTACACCTTC. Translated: CASSSKGYTF.

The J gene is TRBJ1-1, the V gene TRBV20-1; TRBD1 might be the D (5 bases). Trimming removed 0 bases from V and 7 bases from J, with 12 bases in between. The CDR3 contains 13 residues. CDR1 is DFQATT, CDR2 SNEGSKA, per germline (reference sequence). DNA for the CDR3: TGCAGTGCTAGAGATTTTCCACAGGATGAAGCTTTCTTT. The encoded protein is CSARDFPQDEAFF.

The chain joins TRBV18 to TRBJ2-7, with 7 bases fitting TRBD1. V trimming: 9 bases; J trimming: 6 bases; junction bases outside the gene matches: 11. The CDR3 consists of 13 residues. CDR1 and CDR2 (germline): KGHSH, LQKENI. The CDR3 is CASRQGTTIEQYF. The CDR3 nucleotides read TGTGCCAGTCGACAGGGAACTACCATCGAGCAGTACTTC.

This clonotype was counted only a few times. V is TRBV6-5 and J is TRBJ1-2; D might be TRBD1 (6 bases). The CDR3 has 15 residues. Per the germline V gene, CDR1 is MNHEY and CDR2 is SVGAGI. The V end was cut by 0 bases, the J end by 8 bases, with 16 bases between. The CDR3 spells CASSYSYGGAWGYTF. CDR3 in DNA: TGTGCCAGCAGTTACTCGTATGGGGGCGCCTGGGGCTACACCTTC.

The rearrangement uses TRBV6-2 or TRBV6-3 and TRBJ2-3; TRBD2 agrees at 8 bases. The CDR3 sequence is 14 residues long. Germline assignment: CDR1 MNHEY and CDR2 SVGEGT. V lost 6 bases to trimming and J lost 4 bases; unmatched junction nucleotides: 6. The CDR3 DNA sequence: TGTGCCAGCAGCCCCGGGAGGGATCCAGATACGCAGTATTTT. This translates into CASSPGRDPDTQYF.